These 10 T cell receptor beta chains were sequenced from one sample in a study of breast tumors, draining lymph nodes, adjacent tissues. The lymph nodes were axillary draining lymph nodes from breast cancer patients. In TCRdb, the multiplex PCR reads were re-called with MiXCR into one record per CDR3 protein. Among under 250,000 distinct CDR3 sequences listed, 32% were seen once. Sample: axillary lymph node tissue. The receptor source for this set is a female donor with breast cancer. Some clones in this sample may be carry-over from other donors' samples.

This rearrangement joins TRBV6-5 to TRBJ1-1, with 8 nucleotides matching TRBD1. V gave up 1 base and J gave up 10 bases; unmatched junction bases: 11. The CDR3 runs to 15 residues. Germline values: CDR1 MNHEY, CDR2 SVGAGI. This CDR3 is CASSYFDRGATGAFF. The CDR3 nucleotides read TGTGCCAGCAGTTACTTCGACAGGGGTGCAACGGGAGCTTTCTTT.

This clonotype has a count of ten or more. The chain recombines TRBV20-1 with TRBJ2-3; tentative D call: TRBD1 (5 bases). This CDR3 contains 12 residues. Trimming shortened V by 6 bases and J by 9 bases, and 16 bases separated the two germline ends. Per the germline V gene, CDR1 is DFQATT and CDR2 is SNEGSKA (reference sequence). The CDR3 region is CSATTDEDTQYF. Here the CDR3 DNA reads TGCAGTGCCACGACAGATGAGGACACGCAGTATTTT.

In its sample, this clonotype was seen many times. This rearrangement joins TRBV7-2 to TRBJ2-2, with D perhaps matching TRBD2 (6 bases). Looked up from germline, CDR1 is SGHTA and CDR2 is FQGNSA. With 7 bases removed from V and 8 bases from J, the gap between germline ends came to 14 bases. This CDR3 spans 13 amino acids. The CDR3 nucleotides read TGTGCCAGCAACCGACTAGGGGTTGGGGAGCTGTTTTTT. It translates to CASNRLGVGELFF.

The rearrangement uses TRBV12-3 or TRBV12-4 and TRBJ2-2; D is unclear. The CDR3 extends over 14 amino acids. The V end lost 1 base, the J end lost 4 bases, and 7 bases lay between the germline ends. As DNA, the CDR3 is TGTGCCAGCAGTTTAGGTTTCCCCACCGGGGAGCTGTTTTTT. It specifies CASSLGFPTGELFF.

This clonotype has ten or more counts. The chain has TRBV19 and TRBJ1-5, with unresolved D. The germline gives CDR1 LNHDA, CDR2 SQIVND (reference sequence). This CDR3 has 13 residues. Trimming left V 7 bases short and J 7 bases short, with 14 bases between. CDR3 sequence reads: CASTHRQLQPQHF. The CDR3 coding sequence is TGTGCCAGTACCCACCGACAACTCCAGCCCCAGCATTTT.

Note on this clonotype: A much larger clonotype is one base distant, so this may be a read error. The genes are TRBV20-1 and TRBJ2-1, with TRBD2 identical over 13 bases. Germline trimming cut 6 bases from V and 9 bases from J; bases unmatched to any gene: 8. Per germline, CDR1 DFQATT and CDR2 SNEGSKA (reference sequence). The CDR3 totals 14 residues. The CDR3 nucleotides read TGCAGTGCGTTCACCGGGACTAGCGGGACTGAGCAGTTCTTC. Translating it yields CSAFTGTSGTEQFF.

This clonotype came up many times. Compared with germline, one end of the junction differs, possibly owing to a read error. CDR3 nucleotides: TGTGCCACCAGTGATAGCCCCACAGGGCTAGTCTTC. It encodes CATSDSPTGLVF. The rearrangement uses TRBV24-1 and TRBJ1-2, with D perhaps TRBD1 (6 bases). Germline-derived CDR1 and CDR2 are KGHDR and SFDVKD. The CDR3 runs to 12 residues.

This clonotype was observed at least ten times. V is TRBV6-1 and J is TRBJ1-2, with D perhaps TRBD1 (6 bases). The length of the CDR3 is 17 residues. Germline V CDR1 and CDR2: MNHNS, SASEGT. The V end was cut by 8 bases, the J end by 5 bases, with 27 bases between. DNA of the CDR3: TGTGCCAGCCAGAGGGAAACAGGGAAGTTCTGGAGTTATGGCTACACCTTC. This encodes CASQRETGKFWSYGYTF.

As regards this clonotype: A read error is possible here, since a much larger clone lies one base away. The chain uses TRBV27 and TRBJ2-7, with a weak D call TRBD2 (6 bases). There are 18 residues in the CDR3. The germline V gene has CDR1 MNHEY and CDR2 SMNVEV (reference sequence). V was shortened by 5 bases and J by 7 bases, with 30 bases between the two germline ends. The CDR3 DNA sequence: TGTGCCAGCAGTCCTCGTATGTGGGGGGAGCCTTTGAGTTGGGAGCAGTACTTC. It codes for CASSPRMWGEPLSWEQYF.

This clonotype was found a few times. The gene calls are TRBV11-2 and TRBJ1-1, with D possibly TRBD1 on 6 matching bases. From germline, CDR1 is SGHAT and CDR2 FQNNGV. This CDR3 contains 16 residues. The germline V and J ends were trimmed by 1 base and 1 base, with 13 bases remaining between them. CDR3 in DNA: TGTGCCAGCAGCTTAGTGAGGGGGACTGGGAACACTGAAGCTTTCTTT. This encodes CASSLVRGTGNTEAFF.